This T cell receptor (beta chain) appears in the sequencing data of a study of blood T cell repertoires in COVID-19. Study-wide background: Whether acute or convalescent, the COVID-19 samples came from the United States, Italy and Spain. Sources were T cells, B-cell-depleted T cells, or PBMCs; the material itself was cDNA or gDNA.

How the authors handled the data: Amplified reference gene primers provided the basis for estimating nucleated cell counts. Profiled with immunoSEQ multiplex PCR; TCRdb holds only in-frame clones, not every one. Clone size and V and J calls were adopted from that table, with D and trimming inferred from the DNA. The table has almost 35,000 clones, more than 75% seen once. There are 15 residues in the CDR3. Per the germline V gene, CDR1 is LGHDT and CDR2 is YNNKEL (reference sequence). Trimming took off 1 base at V and 3 bases at J, with 12 bases between the two ends. The gene calls are TRBV3-1 (or the pseudogene TRBV3-2) and TRBJ1-1; D is unclear. The receptor comes from an older man with acute or convalescent COVID-19. The sample consisted of peripheral blood. The CDR3 DNA reads as TGTGCCAGCAGCCAAGGAACGGCTCGGGACACTGAAGCTTTCTTT. It codes for CASSQGTARDTEAFF.